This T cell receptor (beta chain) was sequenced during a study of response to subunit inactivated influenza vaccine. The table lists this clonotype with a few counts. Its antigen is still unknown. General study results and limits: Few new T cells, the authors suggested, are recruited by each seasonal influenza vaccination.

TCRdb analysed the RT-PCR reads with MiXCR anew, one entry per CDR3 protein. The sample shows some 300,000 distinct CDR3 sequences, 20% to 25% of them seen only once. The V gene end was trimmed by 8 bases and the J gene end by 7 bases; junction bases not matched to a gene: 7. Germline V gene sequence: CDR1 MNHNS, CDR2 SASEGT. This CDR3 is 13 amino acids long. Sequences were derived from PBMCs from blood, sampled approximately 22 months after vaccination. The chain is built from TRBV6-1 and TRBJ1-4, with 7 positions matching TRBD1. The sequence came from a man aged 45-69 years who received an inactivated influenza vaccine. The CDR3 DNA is TGTGCCAGCTGGAGGGGGCGCGGTGAAAAACTGTTTTTT. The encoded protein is CASWRGRGEKLFF.